Reported below is one T cell receptor beta chain. The sample comes from a study of CD8+CD57+ T cells in acquired aplastic anemia. CDR1 and CDR2 from the germline V gene are SNHLY and FYNNEI. V lost 6 bases, J lost 10 bases, and 14 bases stayed unmatched. CDR3 length: 16 amino acids. CD8+CD57+ cell expansion had been shown by flow cytometry in patients chosen for sequencing. No patient had been given any therapy when blood was sampled. Investigators profiled TCR beta VDJ and CDR3 from genomic DNA template. MiXCR, applied by TCRdb to the reads, yields one record per CDR3 protein. Of around 250,000 distinct CDR3 sequences in the sample, 82% are singletons; the top ten hold 40% to 55%.

Sequences were obtained from sorted CD4+, CD8+, or CD8+CD57+ T cells (not recorded which) from PBMCs. The chain joins TRBV2 to TRBJ2-2, with TRBD1 identical over 10 bases. This clonotype was obtained from a human donor with aplastic anemia. CDR3 amino acids: CASSARDRGRNAELFF. In DNA, the CDR3 is TGTGCCAGCAGCGCCCGGGACAGGGGACGAAACGCGGAGCTGTTTTTT.